This record covers a single T cell receptor (beta chain). Its antigen is as yet unknown. CDR3 length: 14 residues. Germline-derived CDR1 and CDR2 are MDHEN and SYDVKM. With 4 bases removed from V and 0 bases from J, the gap between germline ends came to 7 bases. This entry comes from a study of a mutant IDH1 vaccine in newly diagnosed glioma. Overall study context: Those enrolled had earlier been treated with radiotherapy, temozolomide, or both, mostly both. Study conclusions and caveats: Patients showed vaccine-induced immune responses at a rate of about 93%.

The method was immunoSEQ multiplex PCR; TCRdb's version includes in-frame clones alone and lacks a portion of them. In the table there are more than 45,000 clones, approximately 90% of which are singletons. Regarding time point: week 35, safety follow-up. One vaccine dose held 300 ug of mutant IDH1 20-mer peptide and came with topical imiquimod. The study gave patients eight vaccinations in weeks 1, 3, 5, 7, 11, 15, 19, 23. The chain links TRBV28 to TRBJ1-5, with D perhaps TRBD1 (5 bases). The sample here was PBMCs, taken from a glioma patient whose treatment included an IDH1 peptide vaccine. The sequence was collected from a woman between 40 and 55 years old with glioma. Written as DNA, the CDR3 is TGTGCCAGCAGTTCAGGGAGTAGCAATCAGCCCCAGCATTTT. Amino acids: CASSSGSSNQPQHF.